The 12 T cell receptor beta chains given below trace back to one sample, sequenced in a study of T cell repertoires in cytomegalovirus infection. TCRdb redid the calling of the reads with MiXCR, one entry per CDR3 protein. The data contain around 170,000 distinct CDR3 sequences, roughly an eighth of them seen just once; the ten biggest clones take up over 20%. Sequencing input: PBMCs. Source of these receptors: a human donor in good health (CMV status not recorded). Some clones in this sample may be carry-over from other donors' samples.

The rearrangement uses TRBV6-2 or TRBV6-3 and TRBJ1-5; D is undetermined. CDR1 MNHEY and CDR2 SVGEGT come from the germline V gene. This CDR3 has 20 amino acids. Between the trimmed V and J ends, which lost 3 bases and 4 bases, there was a span of 28 bases. The DNA of the CDR3 is TGTGCCAGCAGTTATGGAAGGGTTATGAACCGTCACTACCTAAATCAGCCCCAGCATTTT. Residues: CASSYGRVMNRHYLNQPQHF.

V is TRBV11-2 and J is TRBJ2-7; no firm D call. Germline CDR1 is SGHAT and CDR2 is FQNNGV. This CDR3 comprises 14 residues. Trimming shortened V by 9 bases and J by 4 bases, and 19 bases separated the two germline ends. The CDR3 region is CASPRLAVDYEQYF. CDR3 bases: TGTGCCAGTCCTCGACTGGCGGTAGATTACGAGCAGTACTTC. Looking up the rest from reference TRBV11-2 and TRBJ2-7 gives the full variable domain: EAGVAQSPRYKIIEKRQSVAFWCNPISGHATLYWYQQILGQGPKLLIQFQNNGVVDDSQLPKDRFSAERLKGVDSTLKIQPAKLEDSAVYLCASPRLAVDYEQYFGPGTRLTVT.

The chain recombines TRBV10-3 with TRBJ2-1, with a weak D call TRBD2 (6 bases). V gave up 4 bases and J gave up 0 bases, with 10 bases separating them. Germline CDR1 ENHRY, CDR2 SYGVKD. CDR3 length equals 15 residues. CDR3 sequence reads: CAISGGVSSYNEQFF. CDR3 nucleotides: TGTGCCATCAGTGGGGGGGTGAGCTCCTACAATGAGCAGTTCTTC.

The chain carries TRBV5-1 and TRBJ2-1; 8 nucleotides agree with TRBD1. The CDR3 totals 15 residues. The germline CDR1 and CDR2 sequences are SGHRS and YFSETQ. V dropped 4 bases and J dropped 7; count of bases not matched to a gene: 10. The CDR3 loop reads CASSLLGDRPNEQFF. CDR3 nucleotide sequence: TGCGCCAGCAGCCTGCTTGGGGACAGGCCAAATGAGCAGTTCTTC.

The rearrangement joins TRBV7-4 to TRBJ1-1; D is unresolved. CDR3 length: 18 amino acids. Looked up from germline, CDR1 is SGHVT and CDR2 is SQSDAQ. V was clipped by 2 bases and J by 2 bases, with 21 bases between them. The CDR3 is CASSLMGQQRTRNTEAFF. The DNA for the CDR3 is TGTGCCAGCAGCTTAATGGGCCAGCAACGTACAAGAAACACTGAAGCTTTCTTT. Together with reference TRBV7-4 and TRBJ1-1, the CDR3 gives the full variable domain: GAGVSQSPRYKVAKRGRDVALRCDSISGHVTLYWYRQTLGQGSEVLTYSQSDAQRDKSGRPSGRFSAERPERSVSTLKIQRTEQGDSAVYLCASSLMGQQRTRNTEAFFGQGTRLTVV.

This clonotype was found a few times. The DNA for the CDR3 is TGTGCCAGCAGCCCCAGCGGGGGGAACTATGGCTACACCTTC. Amino acid sequence: CASSPSGGNYGYTF. The chain employs TRBV7-3 and TRBJ1-2, with D possibly TRBD1 on 5 matching bases. Looked up from germline, CDR1 is SGHTA and CDR2 is FQGTGA. The CDR3 runs to 14 residues. Trimming left V 5 bases short and J 2 bases short, with 12 bases between.

Many counts were recorded for this clonotype. This chain links TRBV7-2 with TRBJ2-7; 7 nucleotides match TRBD2. Germline V gene sequence: CDR1 SGHTA, CDR2 FQGNSA. This CDR3 has 14 amino acids. Germline trimming cut 4 bases from V and 4 bases from J; bases unmatched to any gene: 7. The chain's CDR3 is CASSWRAGPYEQYF. The CDR3 DNA sequence: TGTGCCAGCAGCTGGCGAGCGGGGCCTTACGAGCAGTACTTC.

The sample holds many counts of this clonotype. The V and J genes are TRBV7-2 and TRBJ2-1, with D possibly matching TRBD2 (6 bases). The CDR3 length is 16 residues. The V end was cut by 0 bases, the J end by 2 bases, with 11 bases between. CDR1 and CDR2 from the germline V gene are SGHTA and FQGNSA. The chain's CDR3 is CASSLAGGETYNEQFF. The CDR3 DNA sequence: TGTGCCAGCAGCTTAGCGGGCGGGGAAACCTACAATGAGCAGTTCTTC.

The V gene is TRBV5-1, the J gene TRBJ2-5; 7 bases agree with TRBD1. Germline CDR1 reads SGHRS; CDR2 reads YFSETQ. The CDR3 has 14 amino acids. The V and J ends lost 2 bases and 4 bases, in that order; junction bases with no gene match: 5. The DNA for the CDR3 is TGCGCCAGCAGCTTCAGGGCAGGGGGAGAGACCCAGTACTTC. Translated, it gives CASSFRAGGETQYF.

This clonotype showed up just once. The rearrangement links TRBV9 to TRBJ1-2, with D perhaps matching TRBD1 (5 bases). The V end lost 1 base, the J end lost 14 bases, and 33 bases lay between the germline ends. CDR1 is SGDLS and CDR2 is YYNGEE in the germline V gene. The CDR3 length is 18 residues. CDR3 DNA sequence: TGTGCCAGCAGCGTAACAGGACATGCAGGCCCTGTTACTATGGCTACAACCTTC. The encoded protein is CASSVTGHAGPVTMATTF.

The CDR3: CASSLGGQPSYNEQFF. The CDR3, as DNA: TGCGCCAGCAGCTTGGGGGGTCAGCCATCTTACAATGAGCAGTTCTTC. V usage is TRBV5-1 and J usage is TRBJ2-1; D not certain. V was cut by 0 bases and J by 4 bases, with 14 bases left in between. The germline V gene has CDR1 SGHRS and CDR2 YFSETQ. The CDR3 totals 16 residues. Complete variable domain (other parts from reference TRBV5-1 and TRBJ2-1): KAGVTQTPRYLIKTRGQQVTLSCSPISGHRSVSWYQQTPGQGLQFLFEYFSETQRNKGNFPGRFSGRQFSNSRSEMNVSTLELGDSALYLCASSLGGQPSYNEQFFGPGTRLTVL.

This clonotype has at least ten counts. V is TRBV7-2 and J is TRBJ2-2; D call uncertain. Germline assignment: CDR1 SGHTA and CDR2 FQGNSA. This CDR3 is 15 amino acids long. The V end lost 2 bases, the J end lost 1 base, and 8 bases lay between the germline ends. In nucleotides, the CDR3 is TGTGCCAGCAGCTTAATTTCCAGGAACACCGGGGAGCTGTTTTTT. Its translation: CASSLISRNTGELFF.